This T cell receptor (beta chain) came from a study of CD8 T cells in ankylosing spondylitis (dated 2017 in TCRdb). A note on the overall study: T cell receptor beta repertoires were profiled in healthy donors and ankylosing spondylitis patients so that disease-linked TCR variants could be found. Peripheral blood samples were taken, and synovial fluid was additionally collected from ankylosing spondylitis patients. The full study cohort was made up of 25 ankylosing spondylitis patients and 108 healthy donors.

The run used an Illumina HiSeq 2500. Quantitative 5'-RACE with molecular barcodes was used to prepare TCR beta libraries. From the authors' description of their analysis: To identify disease-linked TCR variants, a new computational method was used, one built on a probabilistic model of VDJ rearrangement. TCRdb reran the public reads through fastp at Q25 and MiXCR, keeping productive beta chains. Each entry merges the rows of one CDR3 protein and shows their most common DNA and genes. TCRdb, not the authors, supplied the V and J calls. The sample contains 670,000 or so distinct CDR3 sequences, around 19% of them found a single time. The ten most abundant clones make up around 20% of the sample. A few counts support this clonotype. No antigen is known for it. No base qualities exist here, and no much larger clone lies one base off it. Here V drops 6 bases and J drops 0 bases, and the junction holds 6 bases not matched to any gene. Based on the germline V gene, the CDR1 and CDR2 sequences are SNHLY and FYNNEI. Counted from cysteine to phenylalanine, this CDR3 has 16 amino acids. The entry retains the CDR3 DNA only, 48 bases that are in frame from base 1.

Broader findings and caveats from the paper: Some motif variants were previously reported in synovial fluid and blood of reactive arthritis patients, suggesting common disease-initiation mechanisms. A CD8+ phenotype was shown by the disease-linked clones, which were found at relatively low frequencies in peripheral blood. Blood from ankylosing spondylitis patients appeared to be characterized by a TCR beta motif made up of eight highly homologous amino acid variants. The disease-linked clones were reported to be significantly enriched in matched synovial fluid samples from ankylosing spondylitis patients.

The sample taken for sequencing was blood, either unsorted or a sorted T cell fraction (not recorded which). The sequence joins TRBV2 to TRBJ2-2; TRBD2 fits 8 bases in the junction. This clonotype originated in a male donor with ankylosing spondylitis. The base sequence is TGTGCCAGCAGGCAAACTAGCGGATCGAACACCGGGGAGCTGTTTTTT. This translates into CASRQTSGSNTGELFF.